These 14 T cell receptor beta chains were sequenced from one sample in a study of T cells in Graves' hyperthyroidism and ophthalmopathy. There were TCR beta CDR3 regions amplified from RNA transcripts. Researchers ran a first-round RT-PCR on the TCR CDR3 using the HTBI primer set. TCRdb passed the multiplex PCR reads through MiXCR, listing each CDR3 protein once. The sample consists of under 450,000 distinct CDR3 sequences, approximately 15% of them appearing once. Source material: blood. The source of these receptors is a woman between 18 and 29 years old with Graves' hyperthyroidism.

This clonotype was seen repeatedly, ten times or more. The rearrangement joins TRBV6-4 to TRBJ2-7; 11 bases map to TRBD1. Germline V gene sequence: CDR1 MRHNA, CDR2 SNTAGT. V dropped 5 bases and J dropped 5; count of bases not matched to a gene: 8. The CDR3 consists of 15 residues. CDR3 coding DNA: TGTGCCAGCAGTAATACCGGGACAGGGGGTAACGAGCAGTACTTC. It yields the protein CASSNTGTGGNEQYF.

This clonotype was found many times. The V and J genes are TRBV20-1 and TRBJ2-3; tentatively, D is TRBD1 (5 bases). V lost 5 bases, J lost 0 bases, and 15 bases lay in between. Germline loops: CDR1 DFQATT, CDR2 SNEGSKA (reference sequence). The CDR3 sequence is 15 residues long. The CDR3 bases are TGCAGTGCTTTCAGCAGGGTGGCTAGCACAGATACGCAGTATTTT. Translated, it gives CSAFSRVASTDTQYF.

This chain uses TRBV7-9 with TRBJ2-3; D call uncertain. This CDR3 comprises 12 residues. Germline CDR1 SEHNR, CDR2 FQNEAQ (reference sequence). Trimming took off 8 bases at V and 4 bases at J, with 10 bases between the two ends. The CDR3 DNA is TGTGCCAGCTTAGGGTCCCCAGATACGCAGTATTTT. Translating it yields CASLGSPDTQYF.

This clonotype was recorded once. The V and J genes are TRBV6-2 or TRBV6-3 and TRBJ2-1; possible D gene TRBD1, 6 bases. The ends were cut back, 1 base at V and 9 bases at J, with 16 bases in the middle. The length of the CDR3 is 15 residues. Germline loops: CDR1 MNHEY, CDR2 SVGEGT. CDR3: CASSYWVDSSGEQFF. CDR3 bases: TGTGCCAGCAGTTACTGGGTGGACAGTTCCGGTGAGCAGTTCTTC.

This clonotype was detected a few times. The chain carries TRBV4-1 and TRBJ2-1, with 9 bases fitting TRBD1. This CDR3 contains 16 residues. V gave up 3 bases and J gave up 5 bases; unmatched junction bases: 8. The germline V gene has CDR1 MGHRA and CDR2 YSYEKL. The CDR3 region is CASSQTPGQGNNEQFF. The DNA of the CDR3 is TGCGCCAGCAGCCAGACACCGGGACAGGGAAACAATGAGCAGTTCTTC.

The table lists this clonotype with many counts. The chain couples TRBV6-1 to TRBJ1-1; 8 nucleotides line up with TRBD1. With V trimmed by 8 bases and J by 4 bases, 9 bases remained unmatched. Germline assignment: CDR1 MNHNS and CDR2 SASEGT. This CDR3 is 14 amino acids long. CDR3 in amino acids: CASELTGEITEAFF. CDR3 nucleotides: TGTGCCAGCGAGTTGACAGGGGAAATCACTGAAGCTTTCTTT.

Of note for this clonotype: It may be a read error: a sequence one base away is much more abundant. This chain uses TRBV7-8 with TRBJ1-1; D is perhaps TRBD1 (6 bases). This CDR3 region has 15 residues. Germline CDR1 SGHVS, CDR2 FQNEAQ. For the CDR3, the DNA is TGTGCCAGCAGCTTACAGGGGCCCGGGGGCACTGGAGCTTTCTTT. Residues: CASSLQGPGGTGAFF.

This clonotype was picked up many times. V gene TRBV20-1 combines with J gene TRBJ2-1; 12 bases fit TRBD2. The trim removed 5 bases at V and 0 bases at J, leaving 11 bases unmatched. The CDR3 consists of 18 residues. Germline V CDR1 and CDR2: DFQATT, SNEGSKA (reference sequence). The CDR3 DNA reads as TGCAGTGCTGTAAAAGGGACTAGCGGGCATAGCTCCTACAATGAGCAGTTCTTC. Amino acid sequence: CSAVKGTSGHSSYNEQFF.

This chain joins TRBV9 and TRBJ2-6, with 9 positions matching TRBD1. Losses at the gene ends were 7 bases for V and 2 bases for J; bases not matched to a gene: 7. Germline V gene sequence: CDR1 SGDLS, CDR2 YYNGEE. The CDR3 is 16 residues long. CDR3 region: CASGGDRVTGANVLTF. The CDR3 nucleotides are TGTGCCAGCGGTGGGGACAGGGTCACTGGGGCCAACGTCCTGACTTTC.

This clonotype was observed at least ten times. This chain links TRBV3-1 with TRBJ1-5; 10 bases agree with TRBD1. Germline values: CDR1 LGHDT, CDR2 YNNKEL (reference sequence). The CDR3 totals 16 residues. Trimming took 3 bases from V and 2 from J; bases not matched to a gene: 4. The CDR3 nucleotides are TGTGCCAGCAGCCAGACAGGGGGCAGAGGCAATCAGCCCCAGCATTTT. Translated, it gives CASSQTGGRGNQPQHF. Together with reference TRBV3-1 and TRBJ1-5, the CDR3 gives the full variable domain: DTAVSQTPKYLVTQMGNDKSIKCEQNLGHDTMYWYKQDSKKFLKIMFSYNNKELIINETVPNRFSPKSPDKAHLNLHINSLELGDSAVYFCASSQTGGRGNQPQHFGDGTRLSIL.

Many counts were recorded for this clonotype. The V gene is TRBV2, the J gene TRBJ2-2; D gene uncertain. V dropped 8 bases and J dropped 1 base, with 17 bases sitting between them. Germline V gene lookup returns CDR1 SNHLY and CDR2 FYNNEI. The CDR3 sequence is 16 residues long. The CDR3 DNA follows: TGTGCCAGCTCTCTTTTTCAGGTCCGGAACACCGGGGAGCTGTTTTTT. Amino acids: CASSLFQVRNTGELFF.

This clonotype was detected ten times or more. The chain couples TRBV11-2 to TRBJ2-5; TRBD1 agrees at 7 bases. V lost 0 bases, J lost 4 bases, and 11 bases stayed unmatched. The germline V gene has CDR1 SGHAT and CDR2 FQNNGV. CDR3 length: 17 residues. The CDR3 DNA sequence: TGTGCCAGCAGCTTAGATCAATTTGCGTCAGGGGGAGAGACCCAGTACTTC. This gives the protein CASSLDQFASGGETQYF.

In this sample, this clonotype turned up a few times. The chain employs TRBV6-1 and TRBJ1-5; unclear D gene. V was shortened by 6 bases and J by 0 bases, with 9 bases between the two germline ends. Germline CDR1 MNHNS, CDR2 SASEGT. The length of the CDR3 is 14 residues. CDR3 DNA: TGTGCCAGCAGGAGATATTATAGCAATCAGCCCCAGCATTTT. This sequence encodes CASRRYYSNQPQHF.

The chain links TRBV7-9 to TRBJ2-7, with D tentatively TRBD2 (6 bases). V was trimmed by 6 bases and J by 2 bases, leaving 11 bases between them. The CDR3 has 13 residues. The germline V gene encodes CDR1 SEHNR and CDR2 FQNEAQ (reference sequence). The CDR3: CASSIAATYEQYF. Here the CDR3 DNA reads TGTGCCAGCAGTATAGCGGCTACCTACGAGCAGTACTTC. Full variable domain (remainder filled in from reference TRBV7-9 and TRBJ2-7): DTGVSQNPRHKITKRGQNVTFRCDPISEHNRLYWYRQTLGQGPEFLTYFQNEAQLEKSRLLSDRFSAERPKGSFSTLEIQRTEQGDSAMYLCASSIAATYEQYFGPGTRLTVT.